Listed here is a single T cell receptor (beta chain). Its antigen is not known. The source of the sample is a study of naive CD8 T cells in extremely preterm neonates. Healthy nonsmoking adults and healthy children aged about 15-56 months donated peripheral blood. Sorting kept Annexin V-negative CD3+CD8+CD45RA+CCR7+ naive T cells. Data came from immunoSEQ multiplex PCR; TCRdb stores just in-frame clones and leaves some out. Among fewer than 5,000 clones, approximately 97% were seen once, and the ten largest hold under 0.75%. General study points: Preterm CDR3s were shorter than older groups', with fewer N additions and less trimming.

The germline V and J ends were trimmed by 11 bases and 0 bases, with 19 bases remaining between them. The CDR3 has 15 residues. The germline gives CDR1 SEHNR, CDR2 FQNEAQ (reference sequence). The clonotype comes from a human donor in good health. This sequence joins TRBV7-9 and TRBJ1-2; TRBD1 might be the D (6 bases). Sequenced material: naive CD8+ T cells from blood. The CDR3 DNA reads as TGTGCCGGATTCCGGGAGGGGGGATCTAACTATGGCTACACCTTC. Protein: CAGFREGGSNYGYTF.